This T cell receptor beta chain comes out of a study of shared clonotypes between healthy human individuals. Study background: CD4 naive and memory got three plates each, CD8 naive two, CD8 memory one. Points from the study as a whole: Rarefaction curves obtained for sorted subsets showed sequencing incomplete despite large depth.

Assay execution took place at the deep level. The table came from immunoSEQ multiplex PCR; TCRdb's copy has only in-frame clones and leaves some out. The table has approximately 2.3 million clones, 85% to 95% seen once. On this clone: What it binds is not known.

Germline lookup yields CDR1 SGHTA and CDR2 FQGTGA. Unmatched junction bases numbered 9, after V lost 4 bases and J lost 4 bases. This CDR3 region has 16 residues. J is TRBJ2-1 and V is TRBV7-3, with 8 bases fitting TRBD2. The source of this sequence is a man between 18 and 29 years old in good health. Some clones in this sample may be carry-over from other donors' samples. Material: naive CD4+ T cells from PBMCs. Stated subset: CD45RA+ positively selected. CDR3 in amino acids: CASSSNPSGLYNEQFF. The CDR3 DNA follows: TGTGCCAGCAGCTCGAATCCTAGCGGGCTGTACAATGAGCAGTTCTTC.